This T cell receptor (beta chain) was recorded in a study of blood T cell repertoires in COVID-19 (dated by TCRdb to about 2020). At the level of the whole study: Samples covering the acute and convalescent phases of COVID-19 were provided by collaborators in the United States, Italy and Spain. The prospective study material was composed of cDNA or gDNA derived from T cells, B-cell-depleted T cells, or PBMCs. Subjects who had been exposed to COVID-19, were actively infected with it, or had recovered from it provided the deeply sampled blood TCRbeta repertoires that made up the dataset. The repertoires were released in a freely available public database meant as a resource for research on the immune response to SARS-CoV-2. The samples were drawn from the first 160 participants of the ongoing ImmuneRACE study and from 1,254 subjects provided by 6 global collaborators. Sample metadata almost always included a de-identified subject ID, COVID-19 status, age in years and sex. Where available, HLA class I and class II types were taken from metadata supplied by the sample provider and were not determined by assay-based typing.

V is reduced by 4 bases and J by 4 bases, leaving a spacing of 17 bases between them. Including the terminal cysteine and phenylalanine, the CDR3 comprises 15 residues. Kept here is only the CDR3 DNA, which spans 45 bases and is read in frame from base 1. The germline V gene supplies CDR1 SGHRS and CDR2 YFSETQ. Study-wide findings and limitations: Clinical and demographic metadata were provided uncurated, with the amount varying by source and participant.

Participants in the prospective study were aged about 18 to 100 years, lived in 20 to 30 United States geographic areas, and enrolled through a virtual design. In the prospective study, cohorts were assigned on the basis of participant-reported clinical history obtained from a screening survey and a study questionnaire. Exposed participants were defined as having been in contact with someone with a PCR-confirmed or clinician-diagnosed COVID-19 case within 2 weeks of study entry. Mobile phlebotomists in the prospective study collected whole blood, serum and a nasopharyngeal or oropharyngeal swab from every participant. Prospective study participants could optionally give additional blood draws and questionnaires over an approximately 2-month period. Prospective study blood samples were shipped either frozen or at room temperature before DNA extraction. Concerning this clone: The specificity of this receptor is unknown. Qualities for individual bases were not recorded, and no much larger clone is one base off.

TCRbeta CDR3 regions were amplified from genomic DNA using the immunoSEQ Assay, a bias-controlled multiplex PCR. For the original study's pipeline: Nucleated cell counts per sample were estimated from amplification of reference gene primers within the assay. To quantify the absolute abundance of each unique TCRbeta CDR3 rearrangement, sequence reads were collapsed and filtered. For each sample, productive Simpson clonality was calculated as the square root of Simpson's diversity index over productive rearrangements. This is the immuneACCESS table as TCRdb keeps it, with only in-frame sequences that have V and J called. A part of the clones is gone; compared with another copy, unresolved V genes explain less than half, and the rest is unexplained. That table gives V, J and clone size, and the DNA gave D and trimming. The sample yields around 220,000 clones; 90% were counted once. The top ten constitute around 15% of the sample.

Sequencing was done on a sample of PBMCs or T cells enriched from blood (not recorded which). This clonotype was sampled from a young man who had been exposed to COVID-19. This chain is built from TRBV5-1 and TRBJ1-1; a weak D assignment points to TRBD1 (5 bases agree). The CDR3: CASSTDGSGGTEAFF. The DNA is TGCGCCAGCAGCACCGACGGGTCCGGGGGCACTGAAGCTTTCTTT.